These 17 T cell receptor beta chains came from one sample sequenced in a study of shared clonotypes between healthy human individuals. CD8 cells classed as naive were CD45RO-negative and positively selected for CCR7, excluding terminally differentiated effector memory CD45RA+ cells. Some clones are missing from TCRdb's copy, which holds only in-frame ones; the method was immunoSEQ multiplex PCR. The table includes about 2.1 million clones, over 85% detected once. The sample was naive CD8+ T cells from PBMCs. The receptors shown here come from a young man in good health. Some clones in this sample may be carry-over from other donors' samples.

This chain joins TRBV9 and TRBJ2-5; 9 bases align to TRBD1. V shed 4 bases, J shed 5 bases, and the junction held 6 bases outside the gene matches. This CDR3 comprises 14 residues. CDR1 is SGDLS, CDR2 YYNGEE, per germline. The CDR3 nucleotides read TGTGCCAGCAGCCTTACAGGGGGCTGGGAGACCCAGTACTTC. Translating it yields CASSLTGGWETQYF.

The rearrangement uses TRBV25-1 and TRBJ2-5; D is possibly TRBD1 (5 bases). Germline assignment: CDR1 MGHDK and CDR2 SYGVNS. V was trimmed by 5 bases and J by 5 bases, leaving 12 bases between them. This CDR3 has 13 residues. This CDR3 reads CASSPFRAETQYF. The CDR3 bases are TGTGCCAGCAGTCCCTTCAGGGCGGAGACCCAGTACTTC.

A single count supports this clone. CDR3 DNA sequence: TGTGCCAGCAGCTTCTTCGGGACGGCCGGCCCCGAGCAGTACTTC. This codes for CASSFFGTAGPEQYF. This rearrangement joins TRBV11-2 to TRBJ2-5; tentatively, D is TRBD1 or TRBD2 (5 bases each). The better agreement between TRBJ2-7 and the DNA end casts doubt on the J call. CDR3 length equals 15 residues. CDR1 and CDR2 from the germline V gene are SGHAT and FQNNGV.

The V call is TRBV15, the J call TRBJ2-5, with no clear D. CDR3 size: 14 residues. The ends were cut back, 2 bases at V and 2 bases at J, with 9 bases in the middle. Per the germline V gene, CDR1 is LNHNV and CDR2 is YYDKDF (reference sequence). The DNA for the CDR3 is TGTGCCACCAGCAGAATAGCAGCTCAAGAGACCCAGTACTTC. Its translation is CATSRIAAQETQYF.

The CDR3 loop reads CASSLRDRPSETQYF. The CDR3 nucleotides are TGTGCCAGTAGTCTCCGGGACAGGCCTTCGGAGACCCAGTACTTC. The V gene is TRBV19, the J gene TRBJ2-5, with 8 bases identical to TRBD1. Germline loops: CDR1 LNHDA, CDR2 SQIVND (reference sequence). V shed 5 bases, J shed 5 bases, and the junction held 10 bases outside the gene matches. The CDR3 is 15 amino acids. The full variable domain, completed using reference TRBV19 and TRBJ2-5, is DGGITQSPKYLFRKEGQNVTLSCEQNLNHDAMYWYRQDPGQGLRLIYYSQIVNDFQKGDIAEGYSVSREKKESFPLTVTSAQKNPTAFYLCASSLRDRPSETQYFGPGTRLLVL.

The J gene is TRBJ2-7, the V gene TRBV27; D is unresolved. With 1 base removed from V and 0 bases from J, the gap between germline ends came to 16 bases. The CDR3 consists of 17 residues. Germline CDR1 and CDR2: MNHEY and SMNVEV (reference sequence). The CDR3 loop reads CASSLLRPTSASYEQYF. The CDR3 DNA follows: TGTGCCAGCAGTTTATTAAGGCCAACGTCTGCCTCCTACGAGCAGTACTTC.

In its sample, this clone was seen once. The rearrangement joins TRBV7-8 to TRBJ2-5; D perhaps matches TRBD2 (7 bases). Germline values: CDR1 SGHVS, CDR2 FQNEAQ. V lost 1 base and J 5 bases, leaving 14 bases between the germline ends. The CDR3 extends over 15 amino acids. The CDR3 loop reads CASSLVGLGGETQYF. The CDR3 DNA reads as TGTGCCAGCAGCTTAGTAGGACTAGGGGGGGAGACCCAGTACTTC.

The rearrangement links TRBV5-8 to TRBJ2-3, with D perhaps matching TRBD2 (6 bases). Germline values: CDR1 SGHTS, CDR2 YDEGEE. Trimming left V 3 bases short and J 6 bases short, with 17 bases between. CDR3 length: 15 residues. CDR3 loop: CASSWGDASRDTQYF. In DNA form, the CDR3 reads TGTGCCAGCAGCTGGGGGGACGCGTCCCGTGATACGCAGTATTTT. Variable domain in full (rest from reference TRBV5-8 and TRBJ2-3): EAGVTQSPTHLIKTRGQQATLRCSPISGHTSVYWYQQALGLGLQFLLWYDEGEERNRGNFPPRFSGRQFPNYSSELNVNALELEDSALYLCASSWGDASRDTQYFGPGTRLTVL.

The CDR3, as DNA: TGTGCCAGCAGTGACTTGACTAGCGGGGAGGCGTGGCCCAAAAACATTCAGTACTTC. Its protein is CASSDLTSGEAWPKNIQYF. The genes are TRBV6-4 and TRBJ2-4; 11 bases match TRBD2. The CDR3 consists of 19 residues. Germline V lookup: CDR1 MRHNA, CDR2 SNTAGT. The trim removed 1 base at V and 2 bases at J, leaving 10 bases unmatched.

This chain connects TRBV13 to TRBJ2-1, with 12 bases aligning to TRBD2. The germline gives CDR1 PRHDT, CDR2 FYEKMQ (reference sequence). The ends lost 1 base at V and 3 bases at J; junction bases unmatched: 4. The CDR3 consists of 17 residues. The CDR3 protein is CASSLAGLAGFYNEQFF. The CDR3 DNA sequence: TGTGCCAGCAGCTTAGCGGGACTAGCGGGTTTCTACAATGAGCAGTTCTTC.

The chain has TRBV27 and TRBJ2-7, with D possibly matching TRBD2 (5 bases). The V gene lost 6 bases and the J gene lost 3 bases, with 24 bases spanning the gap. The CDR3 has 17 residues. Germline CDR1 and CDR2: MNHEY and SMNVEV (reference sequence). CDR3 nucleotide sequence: TGTGCCAGCAGCCCTACGAACGGGATAACCGCTCGCTACGAGCAGTACTTC. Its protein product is CASSPTNGITARYEQYF.

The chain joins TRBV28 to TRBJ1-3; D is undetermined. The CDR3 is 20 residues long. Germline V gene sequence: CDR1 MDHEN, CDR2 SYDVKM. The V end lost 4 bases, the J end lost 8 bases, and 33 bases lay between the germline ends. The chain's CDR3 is CASSSLALAEDGWVADTIYF. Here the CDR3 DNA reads TGTGCCAGCAGTTCTCTGGCCCTCGCAGAAGACGGTTGGGTTGCGGACACCATATATTTT.

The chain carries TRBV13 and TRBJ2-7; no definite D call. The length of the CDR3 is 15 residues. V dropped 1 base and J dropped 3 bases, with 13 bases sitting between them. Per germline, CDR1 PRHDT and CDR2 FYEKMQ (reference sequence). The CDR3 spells CASSLEGDKVYEQYF. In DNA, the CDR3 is TGTGCCAGCAGCTTAGAAGGCGACAAAGTCTACGAGCAGTACTTC.

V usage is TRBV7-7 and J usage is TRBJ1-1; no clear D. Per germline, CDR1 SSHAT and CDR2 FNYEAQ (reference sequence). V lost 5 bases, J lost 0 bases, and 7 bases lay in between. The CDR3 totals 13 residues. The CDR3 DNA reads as TGTGCCAGCAGCCAGACCATGAACACTGAAGCTTTCTTT. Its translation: CASSQTMNTEAFF.

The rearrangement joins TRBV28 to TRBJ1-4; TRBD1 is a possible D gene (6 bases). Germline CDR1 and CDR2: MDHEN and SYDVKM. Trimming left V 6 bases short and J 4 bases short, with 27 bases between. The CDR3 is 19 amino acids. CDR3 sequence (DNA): TGTGCCAGCAGCTACCTCGGACAGACACTTGCGCCTTTTAATGAAAAACTGTTTTTT. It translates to CASSYLGQTLAPFNEKLFF.

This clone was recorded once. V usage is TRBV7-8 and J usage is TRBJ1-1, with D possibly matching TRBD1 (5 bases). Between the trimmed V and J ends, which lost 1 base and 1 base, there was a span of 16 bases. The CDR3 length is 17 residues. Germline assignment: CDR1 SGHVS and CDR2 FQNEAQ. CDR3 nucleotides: TGTGCCAGCAGCTTAGGGGGTTGGAGACAGAAGAACACTGAAGCTTTCTTT. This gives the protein CASSLGGWRQKNTEAFF.

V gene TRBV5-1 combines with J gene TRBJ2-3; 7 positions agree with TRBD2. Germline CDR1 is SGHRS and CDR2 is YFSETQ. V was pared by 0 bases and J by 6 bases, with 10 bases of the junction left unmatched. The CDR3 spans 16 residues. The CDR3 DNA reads TGCGCCAGCAGCTTGGAAGGTGGGAGGGCCGGGGATACGCAGTATTTT. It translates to CASSLEGGRAGDTQYF.